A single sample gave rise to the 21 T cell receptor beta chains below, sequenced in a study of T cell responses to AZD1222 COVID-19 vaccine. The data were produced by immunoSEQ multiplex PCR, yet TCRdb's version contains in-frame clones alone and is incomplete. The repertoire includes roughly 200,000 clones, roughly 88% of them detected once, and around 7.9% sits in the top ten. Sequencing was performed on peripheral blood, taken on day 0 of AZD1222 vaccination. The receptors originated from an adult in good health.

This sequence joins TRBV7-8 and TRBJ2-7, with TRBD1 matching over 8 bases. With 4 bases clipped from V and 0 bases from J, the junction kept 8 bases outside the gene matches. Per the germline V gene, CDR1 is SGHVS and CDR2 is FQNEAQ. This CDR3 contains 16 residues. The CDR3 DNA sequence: TGTGCCAGCAGCTCCCGAACAGGGGGGAGCTCCTACGAGCAGTACTTC. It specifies CASSSRTGGSSYEQYF. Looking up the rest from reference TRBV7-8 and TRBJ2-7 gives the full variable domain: GAGVSQSPRYKVAKRGQDVALRCDPISGHVSLFWYQQALGQGPEFLTYFQNEAQLDKSGLPSDRFFAERPEGSVSTLKIQRTQQEDSAVYLCASSSRTGGSSYEQYFGPGTRLTVT.

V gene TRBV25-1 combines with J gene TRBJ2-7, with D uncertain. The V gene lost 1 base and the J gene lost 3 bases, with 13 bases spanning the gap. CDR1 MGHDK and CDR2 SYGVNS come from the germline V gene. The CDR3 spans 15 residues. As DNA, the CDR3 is TGTGCCAGCAGTGAATCGCTGGGTTCCCTCTACGAGCAGTACTTC. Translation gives CASSESLGSLYEQYF.

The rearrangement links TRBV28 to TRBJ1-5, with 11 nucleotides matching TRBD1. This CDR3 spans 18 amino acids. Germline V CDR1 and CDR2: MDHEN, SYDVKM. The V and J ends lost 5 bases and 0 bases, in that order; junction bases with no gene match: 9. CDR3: CASSRWTGGLVSNQPQHF. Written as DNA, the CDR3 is TGTGCCAGCAGTCGTTGGACAGGGGGCTTAGTTAGCAATCAGCCCCAGCATTTT. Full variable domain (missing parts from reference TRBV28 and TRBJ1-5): DVKVTQSSRYLVKRTGEKVFLECVQDMDHENMFWYRQDPGLGLRLIYFSYDVKMKEKGDIPEGYSVSREKKERFSLILESASTNQTSMYLCASSRWTGGLVSNQPQHFGDGTRLSIL.

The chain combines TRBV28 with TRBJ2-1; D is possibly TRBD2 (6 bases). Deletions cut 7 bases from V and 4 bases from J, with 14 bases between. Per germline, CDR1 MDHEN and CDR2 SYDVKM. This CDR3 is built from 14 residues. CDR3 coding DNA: TGTGCCAGCAAGCGGGCAGGGTTGTACAATGAGCAGTTCTTC. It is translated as CASKRAGLYNEQFF.

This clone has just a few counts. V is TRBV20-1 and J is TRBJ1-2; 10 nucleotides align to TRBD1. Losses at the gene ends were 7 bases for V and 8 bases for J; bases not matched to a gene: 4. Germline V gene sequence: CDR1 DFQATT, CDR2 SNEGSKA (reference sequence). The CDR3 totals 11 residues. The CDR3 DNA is TGCAGTGAAGACAGGGGGCACGGCTACACCTTC. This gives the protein CSEDRGHGYTF.

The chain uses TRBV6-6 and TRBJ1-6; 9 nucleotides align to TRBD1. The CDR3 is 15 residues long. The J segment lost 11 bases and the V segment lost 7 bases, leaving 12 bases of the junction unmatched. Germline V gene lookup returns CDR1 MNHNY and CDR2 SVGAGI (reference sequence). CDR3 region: CASKSTGGIQAPLHF. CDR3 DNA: TGTGCCAGCAAAAGCACAGGGGGCATCCAGGCACCCCTCCACTTT.

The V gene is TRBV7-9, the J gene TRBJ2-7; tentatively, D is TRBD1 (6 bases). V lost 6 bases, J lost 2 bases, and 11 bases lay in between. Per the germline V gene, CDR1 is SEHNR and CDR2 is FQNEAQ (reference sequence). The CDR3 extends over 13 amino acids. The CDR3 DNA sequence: TGTGCCAGCAGTAGGGACAAAGCCTACGAGCAGTACTTC. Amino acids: CASSRDKAYEQYF.

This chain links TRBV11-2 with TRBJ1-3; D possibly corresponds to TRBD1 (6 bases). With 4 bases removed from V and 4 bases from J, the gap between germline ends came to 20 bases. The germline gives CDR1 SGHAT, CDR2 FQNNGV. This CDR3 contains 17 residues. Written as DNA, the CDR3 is TGTGCCAGCAGCTCTAACCTACAGGGAGCGAGGGGAAACACCATATATTTT. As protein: CASSSNLQGARGNTIYF.

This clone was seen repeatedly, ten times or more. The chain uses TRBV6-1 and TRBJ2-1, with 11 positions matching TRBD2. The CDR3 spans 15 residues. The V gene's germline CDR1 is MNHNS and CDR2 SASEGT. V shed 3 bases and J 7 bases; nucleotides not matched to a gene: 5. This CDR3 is CASSERTSGFNEQFF. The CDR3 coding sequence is TGTGCCAGCAGTGAGAGGACTAGCGGGTTTAATGAGCAGTTCTTC.

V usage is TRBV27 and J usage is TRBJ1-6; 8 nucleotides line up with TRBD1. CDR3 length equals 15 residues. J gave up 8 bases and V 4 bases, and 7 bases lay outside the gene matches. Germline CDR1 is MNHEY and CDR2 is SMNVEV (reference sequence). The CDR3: CASSSTDRAHSPLHF. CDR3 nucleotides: TGTGCCAGCAGTTCAACGGACAGGGCTCATTCACCCCTCCACTTT.

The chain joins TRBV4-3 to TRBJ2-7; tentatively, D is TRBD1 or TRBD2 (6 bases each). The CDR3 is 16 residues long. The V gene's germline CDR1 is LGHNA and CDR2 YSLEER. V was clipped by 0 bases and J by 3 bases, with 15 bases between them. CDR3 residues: CASSQDSRGDHYEQYF. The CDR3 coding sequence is TGCGCCAGCAGCCAAGATTCGAGGGGGGACCACTACGAGCAGTACTTC.

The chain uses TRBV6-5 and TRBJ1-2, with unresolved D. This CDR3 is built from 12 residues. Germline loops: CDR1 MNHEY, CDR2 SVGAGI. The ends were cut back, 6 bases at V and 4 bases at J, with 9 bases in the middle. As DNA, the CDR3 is TGTGCCAGCAGGGACCCCCTCTATGGCTACACCTTC. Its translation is CASRDPLYGYTF.

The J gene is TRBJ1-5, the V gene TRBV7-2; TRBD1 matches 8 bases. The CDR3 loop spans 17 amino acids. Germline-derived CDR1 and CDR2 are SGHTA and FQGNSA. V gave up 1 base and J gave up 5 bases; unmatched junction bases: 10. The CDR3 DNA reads TGTGCCAGCAGCTTAGAGGTAGGGGGGACAGGATATCAGCCCCAGCATTTT. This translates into CASSLEVGGTGYQPQHF.

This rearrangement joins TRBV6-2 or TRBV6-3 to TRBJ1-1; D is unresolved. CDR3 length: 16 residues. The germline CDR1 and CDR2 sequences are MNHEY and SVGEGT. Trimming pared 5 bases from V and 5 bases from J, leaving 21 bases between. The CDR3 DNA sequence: TGTGCCAGCAGTGACCACTCCATCGGTTTCGGGACTGAAGCTTTCTTT. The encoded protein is CASSDHSIGFGTEAFF.

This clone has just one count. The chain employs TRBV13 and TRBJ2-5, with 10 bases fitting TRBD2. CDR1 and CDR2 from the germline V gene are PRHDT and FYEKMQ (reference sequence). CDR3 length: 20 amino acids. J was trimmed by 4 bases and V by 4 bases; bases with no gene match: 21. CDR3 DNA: TGTGCCAGCAGCTCCTATATGCGGACTAGCGGAAAAAGGTCCCCAGAGACCCAGTACTTC. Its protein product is CASSSYMRTSGKRSPETQYF.

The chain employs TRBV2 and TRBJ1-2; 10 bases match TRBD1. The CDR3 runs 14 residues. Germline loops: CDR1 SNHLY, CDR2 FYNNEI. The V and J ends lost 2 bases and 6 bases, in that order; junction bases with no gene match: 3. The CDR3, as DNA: TGTGCCAGCAGTGAATACGGGACAGGGGATGGCTACACCTTC. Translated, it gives CASSEYGTGDGYTF.

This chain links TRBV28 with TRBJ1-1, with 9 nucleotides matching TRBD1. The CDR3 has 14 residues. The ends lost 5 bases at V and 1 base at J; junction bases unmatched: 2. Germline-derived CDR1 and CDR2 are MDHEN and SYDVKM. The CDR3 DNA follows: TGTGCCAGCAGTGTACAGGGGGCGAACACTGAAGCTTTCTTT. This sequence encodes CASSVQGANTEAFF.

The CDR3 sequence: CASSLIAGGTYEQYF. DNA for the CDR3: TGTGCCAGCAGCTTAATAGCCGGGGGGACCTACGAGCAGTACTTC. The chain has TRBV7-8 and TRBJ2-7; TRBD2 matches 7 bases. In germline, CDR1 is SGHVS, CDR2 FQNEAQ. With 2 bases clipped from V and 2 bases from J, the junction kept 6 bases outside the gene matches. This CDR3 region has 15 residues.

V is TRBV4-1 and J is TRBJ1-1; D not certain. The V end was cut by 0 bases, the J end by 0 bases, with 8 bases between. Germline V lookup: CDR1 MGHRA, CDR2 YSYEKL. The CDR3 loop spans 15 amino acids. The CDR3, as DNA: TGCGCCAGCAGCCAAGAGGCAGCGATGAACACTGAAGCTTTCTTT. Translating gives CASSQEAAMNTEAFF.

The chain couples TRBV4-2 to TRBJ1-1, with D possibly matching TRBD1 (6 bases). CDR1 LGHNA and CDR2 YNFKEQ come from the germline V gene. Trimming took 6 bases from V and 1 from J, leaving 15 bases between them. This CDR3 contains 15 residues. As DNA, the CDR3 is TGTGCCAGCAGTGTTTCTCTCAGGGGGAACACTGAAGCTTTCTTT. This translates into CASSVSLRGNTEAFF.

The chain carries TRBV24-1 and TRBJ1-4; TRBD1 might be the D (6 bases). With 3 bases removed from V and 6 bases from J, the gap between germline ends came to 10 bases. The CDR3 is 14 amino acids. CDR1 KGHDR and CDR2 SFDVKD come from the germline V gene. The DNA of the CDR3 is TGTGCCACCAGTGATGGAAGGGGGGATGAAAAACTGTTTTTT. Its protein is CATSDGRGDEKLFF.